Sequencing of this T cell receptor (beta chain) was carried out in a study of beta chain features in type 1 diabetes. Expressed TCRB transcripts were sequenced because the isolated RNA had all been reverse transcribed beforehand. This table comes from immunoSEQ multiplex PCR, and its TCRdb copy is limited to in-frame clones, with some not included. The sample lists 50,000 to 65,000 clones, roughly 40% occurring once. Whole-study results and caveats: Researchers report that Type 1 diabetes patients had moderately but significantly shorter TCRB CDR3s across all four CD4+ subsets. Whether HLA type affects TCRB rearrangement stayed undetermined in the present work.

One heparinised draw of blood, averaging roughly 110 mL, came from each donor. The germline CDR1 and CDR2 sequences are SGHTA and FQGNSA. The CDR3 has 14 residues. V gave up 3 bases and J gave up 5 bases; unmatched junction bases: 6. Comments on this clone: Its antigen is unidentified.

The TCR sequence derives from a man aged 30-40 years with type 1 diabetes. The sequenced material came from Tregs from blood. The chain carries TRBV7-2 and TRBJ2-7, with TRBD1 identical over 8 bases. This CDR3 reads CASSLDRVIDEQYF. Here the CDR3 DNA reads TGTGCCAGCAGCTTGGACAGGGTCATCGACGAGCAGTACTTC.